The entry below describes one T cell receptor (beta chain). This entry belongs to a study of regulatory T cells in long-lasting Graves disease. About the research overall: Treatment with antithyroid drugs for over 5 years, together with positive TSH receptor antibodies, meant persistent Graves' disease.

The time point denotes: persistent/refractory GD, antithyroid drugs over 5 years with positive TRAb. PBMC-derived RNA was used for the TCR library. With EDTA tubes as the receptacles, nine milliliters of peripheral blood were drawn. Arm-PCR with iRepertoire HTBI primers amplified the CDR3 regions for these TCR beta libraries. Each CDR3 protein is one row after TCRdb ran MiXCR on the multiplex PCR reads. Among almost 350,000 distinct CDR3 sequences listed, around 20% were seen once. The CDR3 consists of 20 residues. The V segment lost 7 bases and the J segment 0 bases; nucleotides outside the gene matches: 16.

The chain recombines TRBV12-3 or TRBV12-4 with TRBJ2-6, with TRBD1 matching over 9 bases. This sample comprised peripheral blood mononuclear cells (PBMCs), obtained when the disease was refractory, from a patient treated with antithyroid drugs. The source of this sequence is a female donor with Graves disease. CDR3 DNA: TGTGCCAGCACCGCCGGGACAGGGAGGGCCCCCCCCTCTGGGGCCAACGTCCTGACTTTC. This encodes CASTAGTGRAPPSGANVLTF.